This T cell receptor (beta chain) was captured in a study of regulatory T cells in long-lasting Graves disease. Across the study: Prior antithyroid drug treatment in newly diagnosed Graves' patients lasted under 3 months.

Time point meaning: newly diagnosed GD, antithyroid drugs for less than 3 months. The authors made the TCR library using RNA they extracted from PBMCs. V lost 5 bases and J lost 0, with 12 bases in between. The CDR3 length is 15 residues. CDR1 and CDR2 from the germline V gene are KGHDR and SFDVKD. To make TCR beta libraries, researchers used iRepertoire HTBI primers and Arm-PCR of CDR3 regions. TCRdb re-derived calls from the multiplex PCR reads in MiXCR, one entry per CDR3 protein. Of about 540,000 distinct CDR3 sequences in the sample, roughly 14% were seen once. This clonotype was seen only a few times. These data were also reused for a study on T cells in Graves' hyperthyroidism and ophthalmopathy.

V gene TRBV24-1 combines with J gene TRBJ2-5; D is possibly TRBD1 (6 bases). This sample comprised peripheral blood mononuclear cells (PBMCs), obtained at new diagnosis, from a patient treated with antithyroid drugs. The receptor was derived from a man aged 30 to 39 with Graves disease. CDR3 in DNA: TGTGCCACCAGTGGCCCAGGGGTGGACCAAGAGACCCAGTACTTC. This gives the protein CATSGPGVDQETQYF.